The source of this T cell receptor beta chain is a study of cytomegalovirus exposure and HLA in healthy donors. General study results and limits: In a later analysis, most CMV-associated TCR beta chains appeared HLA-restricted.

Points on this clone: Its antigen is undetermined.

CDR3 length: 14 residues. Trimming took 4 bases from V and 2 from J, leaving 11 bases between them. Per the germline V gene, CDR1 is KGHSH and CDR2 is LQKENI. The PCR contained 60 Vbeta and 13 Jbeta primers. TCRdb's copy holds only in-frame clones and misses some; the assay was immunoSEQ multiplex PCR. The sample includes 150,000 to 200,000 clones, 75% to 85% of them seen just once. The chain employs TRBV18 and TRBJ1-2; D is perhaps TRBD1 (6 bases). The clonotype originates from a middle-aged man in good health and CMV-seropositive. The sequenced sample was PBMCs. This CDR3 is CASSRAGDNYGYTF. As DNA, the CDR3 is TGTGCCAGCTCACGGGCAGGGGACAACTATGGCTACACCTTC.